Listed here is a single T cell receptor (beta chain). Its specificity is unknown. Profiling relied on immunoSEQ multiplex PCR, and the TCRdb table lists in-frame clones only, not all of them. The sample contains around 26,000 clones, around 80% of which appear only once. This sample is part of a study of graft-versus-host responses after intestinal transplantation. Study at large: Recipients obtained multivisceral, liver-intestinal, or isolated intestinal transplants. Notes on the study in general: Recipient-marrow GvH clones were detected, some having first appeared in ileum or blood.

Trimming left V 4 bases short and J 3 bases short, with 4 bases between. Germline V CDR1 and CDR2: PRHDT, FYEKMQ (reference sequence). CDR3 length equals 12 residues. The rearrangement uses TRBV13 and TRBJ2-1; D gene ambiguous. This clonotype originated in a human donor who was the organ donor for an intestinal transplant. Specimen: unstimulated CD8+ T cells sorted from spleen or lymph node cells, collected before transplant. CDR3: CASSYRYNEQFF. The CDR3 bases are TGTGCCAGCAGCTACCGCTACAATGAGCAGTTCTTC.